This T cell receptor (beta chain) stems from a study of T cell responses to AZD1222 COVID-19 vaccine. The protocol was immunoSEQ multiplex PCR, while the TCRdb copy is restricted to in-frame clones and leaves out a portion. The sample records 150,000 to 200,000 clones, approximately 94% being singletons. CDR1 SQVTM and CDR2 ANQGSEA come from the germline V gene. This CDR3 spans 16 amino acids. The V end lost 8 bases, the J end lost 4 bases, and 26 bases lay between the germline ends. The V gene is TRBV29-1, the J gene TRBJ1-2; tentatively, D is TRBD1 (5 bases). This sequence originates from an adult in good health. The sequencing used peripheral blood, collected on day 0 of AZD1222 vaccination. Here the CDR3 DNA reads TGCAGCTCTCTTGCTGGCGACCCAAGGGGAGTCTATGGCTACACCTTC. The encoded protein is CSSLAGDPRGVYGYTF.